This record concerns one TCR beta chain sequence. CDR3 length equals 15 residues. CDR1 SQVTM and CDR2 ANQGSEA come from the germline V gene. V was clipped by 6 bases and J by 8 bases; unmatched bases: 7. Using immunoSEQ multiplex PCR, the repertoire was profiled, and TCRdb retains in-frame clones only, with some absent. The sample records about 100,000 clones, 95% being singletons. This sample is drawn from a study of technical replicates of blood from a few donors. This TCR derives from a human donor in good health. The chain combines TRBV29-1 with TRBJ2-2, with TRBD2 matching over 15 bases. The sequenced material came from T cells isolated from PBMCs. In DNA, the CDR3 is TGCAGCGTGGCCGGACTAGCGGGAGGGCCTGGGGAGCTGTTTTTT. Translating it yields CSVAGLAGGPGELFF.